These T cell receptor beta chains were read from a single sample in a study of blood T cells in healthy people across ages. MiXCR was run by TCRdb on the 5' RACE reads, yielding one entry per CDR3 protein. The sample consists of about 720,000 distinct CDR3 sequences, about a fifth of them appearing once. The sequenced material came from blood. These receptors were collected from a man in his sixties or seventies in good health. Each CDR3 is given with its conserved first and last residue. A D gene is named only where the DNA matches it firmly. The listing skips clone size in some rows; elsewhere it reads once, few, many or a size class.

d_call	v_call	clone_size	j_call	cdr3_aa	cdr3_nt
NA	TRBV5-5	many	TRBJ2-5	CASSSDGQETQYF	TGTGCCAGCAGCTCGGACGGCCAAGAGACCCAGTACTTC
NA	TRBV19	NA	TRBJ2-1	CASKMGGSVFEQFF	TGTGCCAGTAAGATGGGGGGCTCGGTATTTGAGCAGTTCTTC
NA	TRBV20-1	NA	TRBJ2-7	CSVTGLDEGSYEQYF	TGCAGTGTCACGGGCTTAGACGAGGGCTCCTACGAGCAGTACTTC
NA	TRBV7-9	NA	TRBJ2-2	CASSSITGFGELFF	TGTGCCAGCAGCTCAATTACAGGATTCGGAGAGCTGTTTTTT
NA	TRBV12-3/TRBV12-4	few	TRBJ2-3	CASRLTGQDTQYF	TGTGCCAGCAGGTTGACAGGCCAAGATACGCAGTATTTT
NA	TRBV7-2	few	TRBJ1-4	CASSPGSREKLFF	TGTGCCAGCAGCCCAGGGTCTCGTGAAAAACTGTTTTTT
NA	TRBV18	few	TRBJ1-1	CASSPPRSKAFF	TGTGCCAGCTCACCACCGCGGAGCAAAGCTTTCTTT
NA	TRBV7-2	NA	TRBJ2-5	CASSLVWSEETQYF	TGTGCCAGCAGCTTAGTTTGGTCAGAAGAGACCCAGTACTTC
TRBD2	TRBV19	few	TRBJ2-1	CASSRLAGGMGEQFF	TGTGCCAGTAGTAGACTAGCGGGGGGGATGGGTGAGCAGTTCTTC
NA	TRBV6-6	NA	TRBJ2-6	CASSYTLQAAGANVLTF	TGTGCCAGCAGTTACACCTTACAGGCAGCTGGGGCCAACGTCCTGACTTTC
NA	TRBV5-1	NA	TRBJ2-3	CASSLEGFDTQYF	TGCGCCAGCAGCTTGGAGGGGTTTGATACGCAGTATTTT
NA	TRBV24-1	NA	TRBJ2-5	CATSETVRETQYF	TGTGCCACCAGTGAAACGGTCCGAGAGACCCAGTACTTC
NA	TRBV12-3/TRBV12-4	many	TRBJ2-1	CASSSLSNEQFF	TGTGCCAGCAGCTCCCTGTCGAATGAGCAGTTCTTC
TRBD1	TRBV6-4	once	TRBJ1-2	CASSDSLTGGPSYGYTF	TGTGCCAGCAGTGACTCTCTGACAGGGGGCCCTTCCTATGGCTACACCTTC
TRBD2	TRBV20-1	NA	TRBJ2-5	CSARDRPSGIWETQYF	TGCAGTGCTAGAGATCGGCCTAGCGGGATTTGGGAGACCCAGTACTTC
NA	TRBV29-1	few	TRBJ1-1	CSVSYMEPEAFF	TGCAGCGTTAGCTATATGGAACCTGAAGCTTTCTTT
TRBD2	TRBV6-2/TRBV6-3	many	TRBJ2-3	CASSFNARLAGGTDTQYF	TGTGCCAGCAGTTTCAACGCCCGACTAGCGGGAGGCACAGATACGCAGTATTTT
NA	TRBV7-6	few	TRBJ1-2	CASSTLTGFGYTF	TGTGCCAGCAGCACTCTTACAGGCTTTGGCTACACCTTC
NA	TRBV24-1	few	TRBJ2-1	CATSDPGLPDNNEQFF	TGTGCCACCAGTGACCCGGGACTCCCAGACAACAATGAGCAGTTCTTC
TRBD1	TRBV14	NA	TRBJ1-2	CASSPSDRVNGYTF	TGTGCCAGCAGCCCCTCGGACAGGGTCAATGGCTACACCTTC
NA	TRBV4-3	few	TRBJ2-3	CASSRDGGTGTQYF	TGCGCCAGCAGCCGGGATGGGGGCACAGGTACGCAGTATTTT
NA	TRBV28	few	TRBJ1-1	CASSLWPVNTEAFF	TGTGCCAGCAGTTTATGGCCGGTGAACACTGAAGCTTTCTTT
TRBD2	TRBV12-3/TRBV12-4	NA	TRBJ2-3	CASSLLAGVSDTQYF	TGTGCCAGCAGCCTACTAGCGGGAGTATCAGATACGCAGTATTTT
NA	TRBV6-5	NA	TRBJ1-2	CASRGQYGYTF	TGTGCCAGCAGAGGACAGTATGGCTACACCTTC
NA	TRBV12-3/TRBV12-4	few	TRBJ2-1	CASSSPPRVNEQFF	TGTGCCAGCAGTTCTCCCCCGAGGGTGAATGAGCAGTTCTTC
NA	TRBV7-9	NA	TRBJ1-6	CASSLGGVRNSPLHF	TGTGCCAGCAGCTTAGGGGGGGTTCGGAATTCACCCCTCCACTTT
NA	TRBV21-1	few	TRBJ2-7	CASSNRTGNSYEQYF	TGTGCCAGCAGCAATCGGACAGGGAACTCCTACGAGCAGTACTTC
NA	TRBV5-1	NA	TRBJ2-2	CASSLRPGEMNTGELFF	TGCGCCAGCAGCTTGAGACCAGGGGAAATGAACACCGGGGAGCTGTTTTTT
NA	TRBV19	NA	TRBJ1-2	CASSISRVGYGYTF	TGTGCCAGTAGTATCAGCAGGGTAGGATATGGCTACACCTTC
TRBD2	TRBV10-3	many	TRBJ2-1	CAISESAIPREQYNEQFF	TGTGCCATCAGTGAGTCCGCGATCCCGCGGGAGCAGTACAATGAGCAGTTCTTC
NA	TRBV20-1	few	TRBJ2-5	CSASFLRAQETQYF	TGCAGTGCTAGTTTCCTCCGTGCTCAAGAGACCCAGTACTTC
NA	TRBV9	NA	TRBJ2-3	CASSVGVSIDTQYF	TGTGCCAGCAGCGTAGGCGTGAGCATAGATACGCAGTATTTT
TRBD1	TRBV6-2/TRBV6-3	few	TRBJ2-7	CASSNPPPGQGYEQYF	TGTGCCAGCAGCAACCCCCCTCCGGGACAGGGCTACGAGCAGTACTTC
NA	TRBV12-5	few	TRBJ2-3	CASGLWADTQYF	TGTGCTAGTGGTTTGTGGGCAGATACGCAGTATTTT
NA	TRBV18	many	TRBJ1-4	CASSPGQPNEKLFF	TGTGCCAGCTCACCAGGACAGCCTAATGAAAAACTGTTTTTT
NA	TRBV5-5	few	TRBJ1-2	CASSRLDGNYGYTF	TGTGCCAGCAGCCGCCTCGACGGTAACTATGGCTACACCTTC
NA	TRBV29-1	NA	TRBJ2-5	CSVERSETQYF	TGCAGCGTTGAAAGGTCGGAGACCCAGTACTTC
TRBD1	TRBV6-5	few	TRBJ1-5	CASSYSTGPNQPQHF	TGTGCCAGCAGTTACTCGACAGGGCCAAATCAGCCCCAGCATTTT
NA	TRBV5-1	NA	TRBJ1-2	CASSLAGDGGYTF	TGCGCCAGCAGCTTGGCCGGGGATGGTGGCTACACCTTC
NA	TRBV6-2/TRBV6-3	NA	TRBJ1-6	CASSPQTNSPLHF	TGTGCCAGCAGTCCACAAACGAATTCACCCCTCCACTTT
NA	TRBV6-1	NA	TRBJ1-5	CASRTPGGTSNQPQHF	TGTGCCAGCAGGACCCCCGGGGGGACTAGCAATCAGCCCCAGCATTTT
NA	TRBV29-1	few	TRBJ1-1	CSVEPSREAFF	TGCAGCGTTGAGCCATCAAGAGAAGCTTTCTTT
NA	TRBV2	once	TRBJ1-1	CACLDRPNTEAFF	TGTGCCTGCCTGGACAGACCGAACACTGAAGCTTTCTTT
TRBD2	TRBV3-1	NA	TRBJ2-3	CASSQDQLAGVFTDTQYF	TGTGCCAGCAGCCAAGATCAACTAGCGGGAGTGTTCACAGATACGCAGTATTTT
NA	TRBV5-1	NA	TRBJ1-3	CASSLSTPGNTIYF	TGCGCCAGCAGCTTGTCGACACCTGGAAACACCATATATTTT
TRBD1	TRBV5-1	NA	TRBJ1-1	CASSKGQGIPWGTEAFF	TGCGCCAGCAGCAAGGGACAGGGGATCCCCTGGGGCACTGAAGCTTTCTTT
TRBD1	TRBV24-1	NA	TRBJ2-5	CAASVPGQTETQYF	TGTGCCGCCAGTGTGCCGGGACAGACCGAGACCCAGTACTTC
TRBD2	TRBV6-6	NA	TRBJ2-7	CASSYSPSGSYEQYF	TGTGCCAGCAGTTACTCCCCTAGCGGGAGCTACGAGCAGTACTTC
NA	TRBV5-1	NA	TRBJ2-1	CASSDSPVGEQFF	TGCGCCAGCAGCGACAGCCCGGTAGGTGAGCAGTTCTTC
TRBD2	TRBV29-1	NA	TRBJ2-3	CGVREGFEDTQYF	TGCGGCGTGCGGGAGGGGTTCGAAGATACGCAGTATTTT
NA	TRBV6-4	few	TRBJ2-2	CASSPLRGATGELFF	TGTGCCAGCAGTCCCCTCAGGGGGGCCACCGGGGAGCTGTTTTTT
NA	TRBV4-3	few	TRBJ1-3	CASSQDPPFEISSGNTIYF	TGCGCCAGCAGCCAAGATCCTCCGTTTGAGATCTCCTCTGGAAACACCATATATTTT
NA	TRBV12-3/TRBV12-4	NA	TRBJ1-3	CASTDGILSGNTIYF	TGTGCCAGCACTGACGGGATCCTCTCTGGAAACACCATATATTTT
NA	TRBV7-6	many	TRBJ2-3	CASSPRRTDTQYF	TGTGCCAGCAGCCCCCGCCGGACAGATACGCAGTATTTT
TRBD2	TRBV3-1	NA	TRBJ2-1	CASSQAAGGHEQFF	TGTGCCAGCAGCCAGGCAGCGGGGGGCCATGAGCAGTTCTTC
NA	TRBV6-5	NA	TRBJ2-1	CASSYSASPLYNEQFF	TGTGCCAGCAGTTACTCCGCTAGTCCCCTTTACAATGAGCAGTTCTTC
TRBD1	TRBV6-6	few	TRBJ2-5	CASREQGETQYF	TGTGCCAGCAGGGAACAGGGGGAGACCCAGTACTTC
TRBD2	TRBV14	few	TRBJ2-3	CASSQPGLAIVDTQYF	TGTGCCAGCAGCCAACCGGGACTAGCGATAGTAGATACGCAGTATTTT
NA	TRBV7-2	NA	TRBJ2-3	CASSLREPDTQYF	TGTGCCAGCAGCTTGAGAGAGCCAGATACGCAGTATTTT
NA	TRBV20-1	few	TRBJ1-1	CSPAGDTEAFF	TGCAGCCCCGCCGGGGACACTGAAGCTTTCTTT